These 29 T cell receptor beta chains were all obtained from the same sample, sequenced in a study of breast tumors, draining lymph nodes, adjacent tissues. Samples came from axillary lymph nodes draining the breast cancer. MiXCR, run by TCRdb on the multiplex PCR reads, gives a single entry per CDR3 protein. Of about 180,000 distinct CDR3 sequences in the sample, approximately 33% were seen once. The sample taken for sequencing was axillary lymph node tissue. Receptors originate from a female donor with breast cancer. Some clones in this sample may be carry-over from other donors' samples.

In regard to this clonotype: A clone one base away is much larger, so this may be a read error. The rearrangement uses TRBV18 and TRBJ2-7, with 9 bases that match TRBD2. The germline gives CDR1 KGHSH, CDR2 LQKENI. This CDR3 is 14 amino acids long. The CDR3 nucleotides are TGTGCCAGCGCACCCGGACTAGCGACGTACGAGCAGTACTTC. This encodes CASAPGLATYEQYF.

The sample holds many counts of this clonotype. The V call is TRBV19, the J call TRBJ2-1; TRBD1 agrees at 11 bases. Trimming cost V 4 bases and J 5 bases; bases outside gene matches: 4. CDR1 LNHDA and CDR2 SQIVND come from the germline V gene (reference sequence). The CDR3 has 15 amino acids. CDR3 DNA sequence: TGTGCCAGTAGTACGGGACAGGGGGGTAACAATGAGCAGTTCTTC. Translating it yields CASSTGQGGNNEQFF.

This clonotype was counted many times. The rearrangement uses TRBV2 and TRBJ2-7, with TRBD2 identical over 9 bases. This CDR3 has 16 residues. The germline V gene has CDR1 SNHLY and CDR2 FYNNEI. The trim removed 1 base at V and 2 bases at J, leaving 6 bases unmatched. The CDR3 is CASSEGTPSGTYEQYF. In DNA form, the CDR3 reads TGTGCCAGCAGTGAAGGAACTCCTAGCGGGACCTACGAGCAGTACTTC.

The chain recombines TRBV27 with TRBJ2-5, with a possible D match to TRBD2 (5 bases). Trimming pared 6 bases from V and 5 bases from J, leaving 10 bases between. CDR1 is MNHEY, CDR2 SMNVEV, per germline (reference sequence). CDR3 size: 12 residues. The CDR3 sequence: CASRASLETQYF. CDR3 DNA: TGTGCCAGCAGGGCTAGCTTGGAGACCCAGTACTTC.

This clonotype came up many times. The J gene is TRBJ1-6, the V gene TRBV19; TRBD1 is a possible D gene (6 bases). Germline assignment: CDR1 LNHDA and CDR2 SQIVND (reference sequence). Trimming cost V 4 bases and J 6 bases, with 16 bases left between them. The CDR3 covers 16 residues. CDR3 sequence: CASSRGPWGANSPLHF. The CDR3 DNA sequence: TGTGCCAGTAGTAGAGGTCCTTGGGGGGCTAATTCACCCCTCCACTTT.

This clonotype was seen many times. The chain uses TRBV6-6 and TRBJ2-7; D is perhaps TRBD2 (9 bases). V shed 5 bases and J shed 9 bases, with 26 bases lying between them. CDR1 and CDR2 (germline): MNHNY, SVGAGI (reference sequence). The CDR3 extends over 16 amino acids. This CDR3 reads CASSAQGASGNSLQYF. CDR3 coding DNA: TGTGCCAGCAGTGCCCAGGGGGCTAGCGGGAACTCCCTGCAGTACTTC.

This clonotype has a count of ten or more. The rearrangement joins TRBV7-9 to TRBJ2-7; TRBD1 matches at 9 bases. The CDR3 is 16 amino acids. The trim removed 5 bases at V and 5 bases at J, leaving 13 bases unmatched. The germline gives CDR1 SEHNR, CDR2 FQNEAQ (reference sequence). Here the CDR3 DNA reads TGTGCCAGCAGCGCACTCTTCCGGGACAGGGACCACGAGCAGTACTTC. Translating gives CASSALFRDRDHEQYF.

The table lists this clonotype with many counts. CDR3 in amino acids: CASSESLPKNEQYF. CDR3 nucleotides: TGTGCCAGCAGTGAATCCCTCCCGAAGAACGAGCAGTACTTC. The chain couples TRBV2 to TRBJ2-7, with D unclear. CDR1 SNHLY and CDR2 FYNNEI come from the germline V gene. V was clipped by 2 bases and J by 5 bases, with 13 bases between them. CDR3 size: 14 residues.

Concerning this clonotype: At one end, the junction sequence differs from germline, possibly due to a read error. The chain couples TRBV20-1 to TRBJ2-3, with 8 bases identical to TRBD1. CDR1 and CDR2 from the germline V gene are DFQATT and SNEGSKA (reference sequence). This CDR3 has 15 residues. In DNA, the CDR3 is TGCAGTGCTAGGACGGGACAGGTGTTCACAGGTACGCAGTATTTT. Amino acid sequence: CSARTGQVFTGTQYF.

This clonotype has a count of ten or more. This CDR3 reads CASSKDRSNQPQHF. The CDR3 coding sequence is TGTGCCAGCAGTAAAGACAGGAGCAATCAGCCCCAGCATTTT. The V gene is TRBV6-1, the J gene TRBJ1-5; perhaps TRBD1 as D (6 bases). V dropped 5 bases and J dropped 1 base, with 9 bases sitting between them. The CDR3 covers 14 residues. Germline loops: CDR1 MNHNS, CDR2 SASEGT.

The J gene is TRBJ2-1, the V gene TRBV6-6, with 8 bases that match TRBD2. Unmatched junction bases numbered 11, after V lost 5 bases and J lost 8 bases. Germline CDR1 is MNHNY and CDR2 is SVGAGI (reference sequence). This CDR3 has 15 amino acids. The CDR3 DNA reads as TGTGCCAGCAGTCACTGGACTAGCCCCAAGCATGAGCAGTTCTTC. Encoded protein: CASSHWTSPKHEQFF.

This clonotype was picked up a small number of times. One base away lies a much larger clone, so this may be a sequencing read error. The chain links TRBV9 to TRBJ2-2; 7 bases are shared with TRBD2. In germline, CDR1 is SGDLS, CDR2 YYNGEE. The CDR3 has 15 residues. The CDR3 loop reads CASSVVAGAAGEPFF. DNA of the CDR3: TGTGCCAGCAGCGTTGTTGCGGGAGCGGCCGGGGAGCCGTTTTTT.

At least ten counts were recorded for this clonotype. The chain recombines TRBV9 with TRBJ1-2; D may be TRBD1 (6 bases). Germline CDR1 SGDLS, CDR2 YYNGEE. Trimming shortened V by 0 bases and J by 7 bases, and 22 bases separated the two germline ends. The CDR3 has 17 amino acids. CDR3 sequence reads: CASSVDSTDRLGAGYTF. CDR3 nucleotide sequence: TGTGCCAGCAGCGTAGACTCCACGGACAGACTTGGGGCTGGCTACACCTTC.

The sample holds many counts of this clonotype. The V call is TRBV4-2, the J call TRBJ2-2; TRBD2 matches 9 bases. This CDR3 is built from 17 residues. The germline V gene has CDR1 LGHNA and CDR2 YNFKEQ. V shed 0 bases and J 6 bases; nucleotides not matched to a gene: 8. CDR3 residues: CASSQDLGTSTAGELFF. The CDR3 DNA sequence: TGTGCCAGCAGCCAAGATCTTGGGACTAGCACCGCCGGGGAGCTGTTTTTT.

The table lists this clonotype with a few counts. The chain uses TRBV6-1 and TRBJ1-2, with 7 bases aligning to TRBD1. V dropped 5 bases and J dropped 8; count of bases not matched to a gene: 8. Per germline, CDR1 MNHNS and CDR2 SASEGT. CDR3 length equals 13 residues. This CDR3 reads CASSIGGARGYTF. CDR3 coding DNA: TGTGCCAGCAGTATAGGGGGCGCGAGGGGCTACACCTTC.

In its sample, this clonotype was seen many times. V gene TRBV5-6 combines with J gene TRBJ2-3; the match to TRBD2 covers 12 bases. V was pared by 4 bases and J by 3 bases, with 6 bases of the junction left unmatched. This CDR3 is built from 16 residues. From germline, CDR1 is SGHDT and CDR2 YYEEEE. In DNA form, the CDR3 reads TGTGCCAGCAGCCAAATCGGACTAGCGGGAACAGATACGCAGTATTTT. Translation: CASSQIGLAGTDTQYF.

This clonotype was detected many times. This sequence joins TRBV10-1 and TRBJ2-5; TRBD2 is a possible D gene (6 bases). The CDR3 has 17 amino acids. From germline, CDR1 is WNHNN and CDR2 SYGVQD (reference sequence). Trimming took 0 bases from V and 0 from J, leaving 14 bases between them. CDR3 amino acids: CASSESGRGSYQETQYF. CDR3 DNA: TGCGCCAGCAGTGAGTCCGGGCGGGGTTCCTACCAAGAGACCCAGTACTTC.

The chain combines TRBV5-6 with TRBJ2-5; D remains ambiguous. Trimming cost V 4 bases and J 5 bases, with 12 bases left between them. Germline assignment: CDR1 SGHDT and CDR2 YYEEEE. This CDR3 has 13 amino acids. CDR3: CASSEQMRETQYF. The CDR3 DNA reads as TGTGCCAGCAGCGAACAGATGCGGGAGACCCAGTACTTC. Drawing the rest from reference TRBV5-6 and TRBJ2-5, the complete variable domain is DAGVTQSPTHLIKTRGQQVTLRCSPKSGHDTVSWYQQALGQGPQFIFQYYEEEERQRGNFPDRFSGHQFPNYSSELNVNALLLGDSALYLCASSEQMRETQYFGPGTRLLVL.

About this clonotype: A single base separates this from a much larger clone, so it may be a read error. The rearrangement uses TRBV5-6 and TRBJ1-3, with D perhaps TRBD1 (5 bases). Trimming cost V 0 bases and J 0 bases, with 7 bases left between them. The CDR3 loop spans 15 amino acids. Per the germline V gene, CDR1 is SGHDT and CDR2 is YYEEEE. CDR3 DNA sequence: TGTGCCAGCAGCTTGGGACAGCCCTCTGGAAACACCATATATTTT. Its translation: CASSLGQPSGNTIYF. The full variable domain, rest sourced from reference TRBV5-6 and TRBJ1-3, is DAGVTQSPTHLIKTRGQQVTLRCSPKSGHDTVSWYQQALGQGPQFIFQYYEEEERQRGNFPDRFSGHQFPNYSSELNVNALLLGDSALYLCASSLGQPSGNTIYFGEGSWLTVV.

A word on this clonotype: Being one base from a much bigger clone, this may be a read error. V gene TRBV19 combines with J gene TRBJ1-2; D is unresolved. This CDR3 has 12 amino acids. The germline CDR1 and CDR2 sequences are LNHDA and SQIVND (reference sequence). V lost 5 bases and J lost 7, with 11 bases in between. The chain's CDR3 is CASSSTRSGYTF. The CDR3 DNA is TGTGCCAGTAGTTCTACAAGGTCTGGCTACACCTTC.

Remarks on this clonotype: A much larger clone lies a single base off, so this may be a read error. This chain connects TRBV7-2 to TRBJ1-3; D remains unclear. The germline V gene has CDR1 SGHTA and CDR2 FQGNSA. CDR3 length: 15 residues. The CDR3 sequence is CTGSLAQRKGNTIYF. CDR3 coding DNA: TGTACCGGCAGCTTAGCACAGCGTAAGGGAAACACCATATATTTT.

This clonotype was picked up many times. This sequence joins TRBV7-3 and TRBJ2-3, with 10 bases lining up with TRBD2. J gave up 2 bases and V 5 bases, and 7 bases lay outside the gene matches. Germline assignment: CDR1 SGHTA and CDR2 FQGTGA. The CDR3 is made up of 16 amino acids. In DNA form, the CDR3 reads TGTGCCAGCAGCACATATGGGACTAGCGTCACAGATACGCAGTATTTT. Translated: CASSTYGTSVTDTQYF. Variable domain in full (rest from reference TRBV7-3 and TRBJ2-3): GAGVSQTPSNKVTEKGKYVELRCDPISGHTALYWYRQSLGQGPEFLIYFQGTGAADDSGLPNDRFFAVRPEGSVSTLKIQRTERGDSAVYLCASSTYGTSVTDTQYFGPGTRLTVL.

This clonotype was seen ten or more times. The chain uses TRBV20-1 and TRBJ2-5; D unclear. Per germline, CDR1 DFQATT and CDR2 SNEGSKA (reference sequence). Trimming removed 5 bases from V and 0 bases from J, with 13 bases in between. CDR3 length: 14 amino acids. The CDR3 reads CSAPIQVDQETQYF. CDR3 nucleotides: TGCAGTGCTCCGATTCAGGTGGACCAAGAGACCCAGTACTTC.

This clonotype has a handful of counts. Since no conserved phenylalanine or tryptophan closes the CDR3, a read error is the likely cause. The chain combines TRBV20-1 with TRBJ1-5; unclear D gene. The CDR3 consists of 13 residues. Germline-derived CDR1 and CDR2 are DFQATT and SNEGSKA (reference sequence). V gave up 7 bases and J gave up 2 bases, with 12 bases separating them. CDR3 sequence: CSVKSTGNQPQHG. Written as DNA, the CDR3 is TGCAGTGTCAAGAGTACGGGCAATCAGCCCCAGCATGGT.

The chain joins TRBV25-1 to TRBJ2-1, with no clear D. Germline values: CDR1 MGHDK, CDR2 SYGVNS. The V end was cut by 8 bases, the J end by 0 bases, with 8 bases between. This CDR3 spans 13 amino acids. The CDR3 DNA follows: TGTGCCAGCCCCTCCTACTCCTACAATGAGCAGTTCTTC. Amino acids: CASPSYSYNEQFF.

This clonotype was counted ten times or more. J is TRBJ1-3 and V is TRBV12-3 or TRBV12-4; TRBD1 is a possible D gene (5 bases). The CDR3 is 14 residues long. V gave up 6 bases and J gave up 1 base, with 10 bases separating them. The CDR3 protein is CASRGRRSGNTIYF. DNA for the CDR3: TGTGCCAGCAGGGGGCGACGGTCTGGAAACACCATATATTTT.

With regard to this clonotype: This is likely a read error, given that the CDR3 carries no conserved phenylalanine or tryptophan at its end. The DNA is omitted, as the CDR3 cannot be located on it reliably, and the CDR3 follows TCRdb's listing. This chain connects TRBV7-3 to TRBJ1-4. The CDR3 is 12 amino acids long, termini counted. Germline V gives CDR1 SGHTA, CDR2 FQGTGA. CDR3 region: CASSLKVAGGNL.

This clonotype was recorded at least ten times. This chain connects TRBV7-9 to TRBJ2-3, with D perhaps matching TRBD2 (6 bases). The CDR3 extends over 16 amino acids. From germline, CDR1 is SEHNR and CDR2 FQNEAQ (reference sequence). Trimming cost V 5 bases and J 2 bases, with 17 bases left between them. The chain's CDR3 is CASSPPSGVFTDTQYF. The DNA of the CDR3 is TGTGCCAGCAGCCCCCCGTCGGGAGTTTTCACAGATACGCAGTATTTT.

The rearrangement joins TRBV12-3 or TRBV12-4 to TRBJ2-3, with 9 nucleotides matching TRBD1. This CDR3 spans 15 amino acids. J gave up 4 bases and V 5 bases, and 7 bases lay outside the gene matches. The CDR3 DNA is TGTGCCAGCAGTCCCTGGACAGGGGCCCCAGATACGCAGTATTTT. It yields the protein CASSPWTGAPDTQYF.